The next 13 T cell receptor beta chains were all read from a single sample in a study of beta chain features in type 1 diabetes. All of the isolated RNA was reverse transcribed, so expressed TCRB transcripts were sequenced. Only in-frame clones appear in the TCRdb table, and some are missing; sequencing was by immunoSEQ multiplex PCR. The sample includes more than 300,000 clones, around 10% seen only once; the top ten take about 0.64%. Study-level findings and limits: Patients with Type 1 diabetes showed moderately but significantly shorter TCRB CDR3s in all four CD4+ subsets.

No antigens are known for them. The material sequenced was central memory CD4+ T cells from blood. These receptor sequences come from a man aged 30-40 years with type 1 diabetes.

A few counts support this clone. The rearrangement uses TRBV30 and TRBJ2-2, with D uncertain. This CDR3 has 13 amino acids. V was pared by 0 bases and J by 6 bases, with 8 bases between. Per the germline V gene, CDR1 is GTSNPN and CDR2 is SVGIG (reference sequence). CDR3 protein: CAWSVRDSGELFF. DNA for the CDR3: TGTGCCTGGAGTGTAAGGGATTCCGGGGAGCTGTTTTTT.

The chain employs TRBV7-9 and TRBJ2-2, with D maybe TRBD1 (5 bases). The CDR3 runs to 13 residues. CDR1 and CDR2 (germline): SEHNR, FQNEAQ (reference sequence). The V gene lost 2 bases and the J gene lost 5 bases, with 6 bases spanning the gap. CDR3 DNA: TGTGCCAGCAGCTTAAGGGGTACCGGGGAGCTGTTTTTT. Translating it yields CASSLRGTGELFF.

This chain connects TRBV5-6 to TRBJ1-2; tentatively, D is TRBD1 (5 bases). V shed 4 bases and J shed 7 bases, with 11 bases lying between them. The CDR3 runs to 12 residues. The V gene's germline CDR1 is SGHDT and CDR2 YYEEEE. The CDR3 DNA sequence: TGTGCCAGCAGCCCAGGGATTGGTGGCTACACCTTC. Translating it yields CASSPGIGGYTF.

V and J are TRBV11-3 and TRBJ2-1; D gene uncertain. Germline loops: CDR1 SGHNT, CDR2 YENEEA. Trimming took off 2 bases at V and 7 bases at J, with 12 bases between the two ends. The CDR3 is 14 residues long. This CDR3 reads CASSLQPQSNEQFF. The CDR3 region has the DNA TGTGCCAGCAGCTTACAGCCCCAATCGAATGAGCAGTTCTTC.

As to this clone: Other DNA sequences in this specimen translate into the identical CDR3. CDR3 bases: TGTGCCAGCAGCACCGGACTAGCGGTTTACAATGAGCAGTTCTTC. Residues: CASSTGLAVYNEQFF. The V call is TRBV7-8, the J call TRBJ2-1; the match to TRBD2 covers 10 bases. The CDR3 sequence is 15 residues long. V lost 5 bases and J lost 4; bases outside the gene matches: 5. The germline CDR1 and CDR2 sequences are SGHVS and FQNEAQ.

CDR3 amino acids: CASTYLTSGETDTQYF. CDR3 DNA sequence: TGTGCCAGCACCTACCTGACTAGCGGAGAAACAGATACGCAGTATTTT. The V and J genes are TRBV5-6 and TRBJ2-3, with 9 bases aligning to TRBD2. The CDR3 runs 16 residues. The germline V gene encodes CDR1 SGHDT and CDR2 YYEEEE. With 6 bases clipped from V and 3 bases from J, the junction kept 11 bases outside the gene matches. Variable domain in full (rest from reference TRBV5-6 and TRBJ2-3): DAGVTQSPTHLIKTRGQQVTLRCSPKSGHDTVSWYQQALGQGPQFIFQYYEEEERQRGNFPDRFSGHQFPNYSSELNVNALLLGDSALYLCASTYLTSGETDTQYFGPGTRLTVL.

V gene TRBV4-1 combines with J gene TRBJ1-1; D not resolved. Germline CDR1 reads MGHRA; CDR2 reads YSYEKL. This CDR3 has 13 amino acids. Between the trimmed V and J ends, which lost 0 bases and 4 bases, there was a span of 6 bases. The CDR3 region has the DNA TGCGCCAGCAGCCAAGATATGTCCACTGAAGCTTTCTTT. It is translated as CASSQDMSTEAFF.

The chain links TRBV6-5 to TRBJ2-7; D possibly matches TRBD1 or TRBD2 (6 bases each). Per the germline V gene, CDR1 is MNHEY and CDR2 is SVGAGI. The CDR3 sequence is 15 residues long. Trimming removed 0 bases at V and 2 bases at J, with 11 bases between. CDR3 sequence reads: CASSYSRGAPYEQYF. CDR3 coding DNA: TGTGCCAGCAGTTACTCGAGGGGGGCACCCTACGAGCAGTACTTC.

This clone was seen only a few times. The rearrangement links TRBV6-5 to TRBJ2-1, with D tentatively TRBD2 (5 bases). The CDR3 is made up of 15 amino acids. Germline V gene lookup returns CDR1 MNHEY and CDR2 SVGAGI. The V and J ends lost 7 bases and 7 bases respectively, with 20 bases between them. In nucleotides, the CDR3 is TGTGCCAGCACGGCTACTAGTGGTCCGTTGAATGAGCAGTTCTTC. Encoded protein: CASTATSGPLNEQFF.

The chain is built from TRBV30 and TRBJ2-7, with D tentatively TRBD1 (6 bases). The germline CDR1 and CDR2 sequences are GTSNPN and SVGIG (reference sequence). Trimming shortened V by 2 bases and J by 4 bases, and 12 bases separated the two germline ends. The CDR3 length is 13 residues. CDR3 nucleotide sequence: TGTGCCTGGAGTTGGAACAGGGTATACGAGCAGTACTTC. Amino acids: CAWSWNRVYEQYF.

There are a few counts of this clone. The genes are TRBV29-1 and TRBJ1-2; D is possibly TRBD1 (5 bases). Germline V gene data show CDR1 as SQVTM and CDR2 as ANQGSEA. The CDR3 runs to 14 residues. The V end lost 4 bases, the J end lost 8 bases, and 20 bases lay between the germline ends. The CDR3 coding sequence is TGCAGCGTTGTCGAGGGGACCGCGGCCCGGGGCTACACCTTC. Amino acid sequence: CSVVEGTAARGYTF.

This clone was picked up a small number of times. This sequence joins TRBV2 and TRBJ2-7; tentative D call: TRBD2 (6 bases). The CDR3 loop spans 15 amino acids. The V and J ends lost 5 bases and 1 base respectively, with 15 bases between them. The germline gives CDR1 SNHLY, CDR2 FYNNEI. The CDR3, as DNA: TGTGCCAGCAGTCAGGAGACTGGAGGGTCCTACGAGCAGTACTTC. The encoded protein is CASSQETGGSYEQYF.

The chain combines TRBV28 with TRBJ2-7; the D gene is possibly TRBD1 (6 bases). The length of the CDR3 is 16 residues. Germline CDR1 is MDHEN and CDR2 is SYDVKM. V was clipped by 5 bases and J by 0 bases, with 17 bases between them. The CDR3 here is CASSPPPGQGSYEQYF. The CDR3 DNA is TGTGCCAGCAGTCCCCCCCCGGGACAAGGCTCCTACGAGCAGTACTTC.